This T cell receptor beta chain was retrieved from a study of metastatic and nonmetastatic thyroid tumors (dated by TCRdb to 2020 to 2022). Background on the whole study: The researchers compared repertoires between peripheral blood samples and tumor or nodule tissue samples from patients with malignant or benign thyroid disease.

The full study reports these points: In both blood and tumor samples, malignant tumors were reported to have significantly higher TCR beta diversity than benign nodules.

Library preparation employed PCR. This sample was sequenced with an Illumina HiSeq 4000. High-throughput sequencing was used to profile the CDR3 region of the TCR beta-chain in every patient. On the study's bioinformatics: Drawing on CDR3 differences between clinicopathological groups, the researchers built a classifier meant to tell apart patients with distant-metastatic papillary thyroid cancer. Repertoire diversity was assessed with the Shannon index, and tumor-blood repertoire similarity with the Morisita-Horn index. The public reads were quality trimmed at Q25 with fastp and then assembled into clones with MiXCR by TCRdb, keeping productive beta chains. The authors' filters were not applied to this entry. The sample profile shows roughly 83,000 clones; under 15% of them were found once. The ten most abundant clones make up about 3.9% of the sample. The germline V gene encodes CDR1 MNHEY and CDR2 SVGAGI. V is trimmed back by 3 bases and J by 5 bases, and the junction contains 10 bases that no gene match accounts for. Taken from cysteine to phenylalanine, the CDR3 has 16 residues. Only the CDR3 region is kept as DNA, spanning 48 bases read in frame from base 1.

Before undergoing thyroid surgery, none of the patients had been given any kind of treatment. Patient clinical samples collected from about 2011 to 2018 were retrospectively analysed using T-cell receptor beta sequencing. For this clone: Its antigen is still unknown. Just one base apart from a much larger clone, this may be a read error.

Sequenced material: blood. The chain joins TRBV6-5 to TRBJ2-3; TRBD1 matches 8 bases in the middle. The receptor comes from a female donor with papillary thyroid cancer or a benign thyroid nodule (not recorded which). Some clones in this sample may be carry-over from other donors' samples. The sequence in DNA is TGTGCCAGCAGTTATATGGGGGCAGGGGGCAAAGATACGCAGTATTTT. Its product reads: CASSYMGAGGKDTQYF.